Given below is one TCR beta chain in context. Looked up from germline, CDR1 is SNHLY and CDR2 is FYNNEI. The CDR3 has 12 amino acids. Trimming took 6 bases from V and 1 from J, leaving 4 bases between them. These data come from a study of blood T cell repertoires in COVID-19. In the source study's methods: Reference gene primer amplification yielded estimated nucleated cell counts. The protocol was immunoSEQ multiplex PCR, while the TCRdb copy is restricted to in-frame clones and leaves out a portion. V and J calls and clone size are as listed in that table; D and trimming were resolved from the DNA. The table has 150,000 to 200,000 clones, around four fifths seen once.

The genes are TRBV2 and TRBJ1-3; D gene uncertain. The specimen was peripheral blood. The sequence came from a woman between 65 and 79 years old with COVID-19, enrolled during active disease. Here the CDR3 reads CASRASGNTIYF. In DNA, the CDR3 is TGTGCCAGCAGGGCATCTGGAAACACCATATATTTT.